Following are 15 T cell receptor beta chains from one sample sequenced in a study of CD4 and CD8 cells across lung adenocarcinoma regions. Via MiXCR, TCRdb re-called the PCR reads, giving one row per CDR3 protein. The sample holds more than 6,000 distinct CDR3 sequences, 50% to 60% seen once. Source material: CD4+ T cells from the center of a lung tumor. These receptors originate from a female donor with lung adenocarcinoma. The CD4 and CD8 labels of this study may be unreliable.

This clonotype was seen more than once but under ten times. This chain links TRBV25-1 with TRBJ1-2; the D is unclear. Trimming took off 4 bases at V and 8 bases at J, with 17 bases between the two ends. The CDR3 has 14 amino acids. Germline V CDR1 and CDR2: MGHDK, SYGVNS. The CDR3 DNA reads as TGTGCCAGCAGTGTGACCGAGGAATCCGTCGGCTACACCTTC. This codes for CASSVTEESVGYTF.

This clonotype showed up just once. The rearrangement joins TRBV27 to TRBJ2-5; 7 bases are a match to TRBD1. The J call is in doubt because the DNA end fits TRBJ2-7 better. Germline V CDR1 and CDR2: MNHEY, SMNVEV (reference sequence). This CDR3 spans 15 amino acids. The CDR3 protein is CASSLVYKGATEQYF. In nucleotides, the CDR3 is TGTGCCAGCAGTTTGGTTTATAAGGGGGCGACCGAGCAGTACTTC.

The chain joins TRBV9 to TRBJ1-1; tentatively, D is TRBD1 (6 bases). The CDR3 is made up of 13 amino acids. Deletions cut 3 bases from V and 6 bases from J, with 12 bases between. Germline-derived CDR1 and CDR2 are SGDLS and YYNGEE. The CDR3 nucleotides read TGTGCCAGCAGCGACGGTAGGACAGCTGAAGCTTTCTTT. It codes for CASSDGRTAEAFF.

V gene TRBV7-7 combines with J gene TRBJ2-1; perhaps TRBD1 as D (6 bases). This CDR3 is built from 15 residues. Trimming pared 1 base from V and 7 bases from J, leaving 14 bases between. Germline values: CDR1 SSHAT, CDR2 FNYEAQ (reference sequence). The CDR3 is CASSLDLNRVNEQFF. CDR3 DNA sequence: TGTGCCAGCAGCTTAGATCTGAACAGGGTTAATGAGCAGTTCTTC.

This chain links TRBV7-8 with TRBJ2-3; 11 nucleotides agree with TRBD2. J was trimmed by 4 bases and V by 1 base; bases with no gene match: 4. Germline CDR1 SGHVS, CDR2 FQNEAQ. This CDR3 is built from 16 residues. CDR3 loop: CASSLDVAGGSDTQYF. CDR3 nucleotide sequence: TGTGCCAGCAGCTTAGACGTAGCGGGAGGGTCAGATACGCAGTATTTT.

The chain is built from TRBV10-2 and TRBJ2-1, with 7 bases aligning to TRBD2. The V segment lost 1 base and the J segment 7 bases; nucleotides outside the gene matches: 4. Germline-derived CDR1 and CDR2 are WSHSY and SAAADI. The CDR3 sequence is 14 residues long. The CDR3 DNA is TGCGCCAGCAGTGAGTTAAGCGGGATAAATGAGCAGTTCTTC. Its translation is CASSELSGINEQFF.

V gene TRBV6-1 combines with J gene TRBJ2-3, with TRBD1 as a possible D gene (6 bases). Trimming left V 10 bases short and J 7 bases short, with 21 bases between. Germline V gene sequence: CDR1 MNHNS, CDR2 SASEGT. The CDR3 is 14 amino acids. Here the CDR3 reads CATIQGAALNTQYF. In DNA form, the CDR3 reads TGTGCCACCATACAGGGAGCCGCACTGAATACGCAGTATTTT.

The J gene is TRBJ2-5, the V gene TRBV11-3, with TRBD2 identical over 10 bases. Looked up from germline, CDR1 is SGHNT and CDR2 is YENEEA. This CDR3 is 16 amino acids long. Trimming at V came to 0 bases and at J to 5 bases, leaving 6 bases not matched to a gene. CDR3 sequence: CASSLETSGIMETQYF. CDR3 DNA: TGTGCCAGCAGCTTAGAAACTAGCGGGATAATGGAGACCCAGTACTTC.

This clonotype was seen a handful of times. The chain joins TRBV27 to TRBJ2-1; 8 nucleotides align to TRBD2. V trimming: 5 bases; J trimming: 2 bases; junction bases outside the gene matches: 14. Germline CDR1 MNHEY, CDR2 SMNVEV (reference sequence). This CDR3 comprises 18 residues. CDR3 amino acids: CASSKLKWLAGTYNEQFF. The CDR3 nucleotides read TGTGCCAGCAGTAAGCTTAAGTGGTTAGCGGGAACCTACAATGAGCAGTTCTTC.

This sequence joins TRBV10-1 and TRBJ2-1; the D is unclear. CDR3 length: 13 amino acids. Trimming removed 4 bases at V and 9 bases at J, with 13 bases between. Germline CDR1 and CDR2: WNHNN and SYGVQD (reference sequence). CDR3: CASSARPDVEQFF. CDR3 sequence (DNA): TGCGCCAGCAGTGCTAGGCCTGACGTTGAGCAGTTCTTC.

This chain uses TRBV27 with TRBJ2-1; maybe TRBD1 (6 bases). Germline CDR1 reads MNHEY; CDR2 reads SMNVEV (reference sequence). The CDR3 sequence is 15 residues long. Trimming cost V 7 bases and J 6 bases, with 19 bases left between them. CDR3 sequence: CASMVSRGGLNEQFF. For the CDR3, the DNA is TGTGCCAGCATGGTCTCCAGGGGTGGTCTCAATGAGCAGTTCTTC.

This rearrangement joins TRBV6-1 to TRBJ2-1; D gene ambiguous. The better agreement between TRBJ2-5 and the DNA end casts doubt on the J call. The CDR3 length is 14 residues. The germline V gene encodes CDR1 MNHNS and CDR2 SASEGT. CDR3 nucleotide sequence: TGTGCCAGCAGTGAAGATTTGCGGCGGGAGACCCAGTACTTC. Translation: CASSEDLRRETQYF.

The gene calls are TRBV27 and TRBJ2-5; D tentatively reads TRBD1 or TRBD2 (6 bases each). Germline V gene lookup returns CDR1 MNHEY and CDR2 SMNVEV (reference sequence). V was pared by 4 bases and J by 0 bases, with 15 bases between. The CDR3 is 16 amino acids. This CDR3 reads CASSSLGGGDQETQYF. Written as DNA, the CDR3 is TGTGCCAGCAGTTCCCTAGGAGGGGGTGACCAAGAGACCCAGTACTTC.

This clonotype has just a few counts. The chain joins TRBV4-1 to TRBJ2-7; no clear D. CDR1 is MGHRA and CDR2 is YSYEKL in the germline V gene. The CDR3 loop spans 15 amino acids. The V end lost 0 bases, the J end lost 0 bases, and 9 bases lay between the germline ends. Written as DNA, the CDR3 is TGCGCCAGCAGCCAAGATGCTGTGGACTCCTACGAGCAGTACTTC. This codes for CASSQDAVDSYEQYF.

The chain links TRBV10-3 to TRBJ2-1; 7 nucleotides line up with TRBD2. The end of the DNA is better explained by TRBJ2-5, so the J call may be wrong. This CDR3 contains 13 residues. In germline, CDR1 is ENHRY, CDR2 SYGVKD. In nucleotides, the CDR3 is TGTGCCATCAGTGAGAGGGGAGGGGAGACCCAGTACTTC. Encoded protein: CAISERGGETQYF.